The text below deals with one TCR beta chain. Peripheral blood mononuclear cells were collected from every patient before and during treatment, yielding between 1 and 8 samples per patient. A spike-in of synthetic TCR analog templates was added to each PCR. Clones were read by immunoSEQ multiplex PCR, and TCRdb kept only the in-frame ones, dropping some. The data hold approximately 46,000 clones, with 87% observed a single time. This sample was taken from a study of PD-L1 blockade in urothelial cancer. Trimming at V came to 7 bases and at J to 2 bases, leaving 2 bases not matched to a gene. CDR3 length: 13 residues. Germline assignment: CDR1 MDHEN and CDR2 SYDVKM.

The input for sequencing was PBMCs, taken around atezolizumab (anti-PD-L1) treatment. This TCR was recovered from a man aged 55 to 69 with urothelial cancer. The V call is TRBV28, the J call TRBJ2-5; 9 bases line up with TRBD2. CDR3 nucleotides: TGTGCCAGCAAGGCGGGGGGGCAAGAGACCCAGTACTTC. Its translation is CASKAGGQETQYF.